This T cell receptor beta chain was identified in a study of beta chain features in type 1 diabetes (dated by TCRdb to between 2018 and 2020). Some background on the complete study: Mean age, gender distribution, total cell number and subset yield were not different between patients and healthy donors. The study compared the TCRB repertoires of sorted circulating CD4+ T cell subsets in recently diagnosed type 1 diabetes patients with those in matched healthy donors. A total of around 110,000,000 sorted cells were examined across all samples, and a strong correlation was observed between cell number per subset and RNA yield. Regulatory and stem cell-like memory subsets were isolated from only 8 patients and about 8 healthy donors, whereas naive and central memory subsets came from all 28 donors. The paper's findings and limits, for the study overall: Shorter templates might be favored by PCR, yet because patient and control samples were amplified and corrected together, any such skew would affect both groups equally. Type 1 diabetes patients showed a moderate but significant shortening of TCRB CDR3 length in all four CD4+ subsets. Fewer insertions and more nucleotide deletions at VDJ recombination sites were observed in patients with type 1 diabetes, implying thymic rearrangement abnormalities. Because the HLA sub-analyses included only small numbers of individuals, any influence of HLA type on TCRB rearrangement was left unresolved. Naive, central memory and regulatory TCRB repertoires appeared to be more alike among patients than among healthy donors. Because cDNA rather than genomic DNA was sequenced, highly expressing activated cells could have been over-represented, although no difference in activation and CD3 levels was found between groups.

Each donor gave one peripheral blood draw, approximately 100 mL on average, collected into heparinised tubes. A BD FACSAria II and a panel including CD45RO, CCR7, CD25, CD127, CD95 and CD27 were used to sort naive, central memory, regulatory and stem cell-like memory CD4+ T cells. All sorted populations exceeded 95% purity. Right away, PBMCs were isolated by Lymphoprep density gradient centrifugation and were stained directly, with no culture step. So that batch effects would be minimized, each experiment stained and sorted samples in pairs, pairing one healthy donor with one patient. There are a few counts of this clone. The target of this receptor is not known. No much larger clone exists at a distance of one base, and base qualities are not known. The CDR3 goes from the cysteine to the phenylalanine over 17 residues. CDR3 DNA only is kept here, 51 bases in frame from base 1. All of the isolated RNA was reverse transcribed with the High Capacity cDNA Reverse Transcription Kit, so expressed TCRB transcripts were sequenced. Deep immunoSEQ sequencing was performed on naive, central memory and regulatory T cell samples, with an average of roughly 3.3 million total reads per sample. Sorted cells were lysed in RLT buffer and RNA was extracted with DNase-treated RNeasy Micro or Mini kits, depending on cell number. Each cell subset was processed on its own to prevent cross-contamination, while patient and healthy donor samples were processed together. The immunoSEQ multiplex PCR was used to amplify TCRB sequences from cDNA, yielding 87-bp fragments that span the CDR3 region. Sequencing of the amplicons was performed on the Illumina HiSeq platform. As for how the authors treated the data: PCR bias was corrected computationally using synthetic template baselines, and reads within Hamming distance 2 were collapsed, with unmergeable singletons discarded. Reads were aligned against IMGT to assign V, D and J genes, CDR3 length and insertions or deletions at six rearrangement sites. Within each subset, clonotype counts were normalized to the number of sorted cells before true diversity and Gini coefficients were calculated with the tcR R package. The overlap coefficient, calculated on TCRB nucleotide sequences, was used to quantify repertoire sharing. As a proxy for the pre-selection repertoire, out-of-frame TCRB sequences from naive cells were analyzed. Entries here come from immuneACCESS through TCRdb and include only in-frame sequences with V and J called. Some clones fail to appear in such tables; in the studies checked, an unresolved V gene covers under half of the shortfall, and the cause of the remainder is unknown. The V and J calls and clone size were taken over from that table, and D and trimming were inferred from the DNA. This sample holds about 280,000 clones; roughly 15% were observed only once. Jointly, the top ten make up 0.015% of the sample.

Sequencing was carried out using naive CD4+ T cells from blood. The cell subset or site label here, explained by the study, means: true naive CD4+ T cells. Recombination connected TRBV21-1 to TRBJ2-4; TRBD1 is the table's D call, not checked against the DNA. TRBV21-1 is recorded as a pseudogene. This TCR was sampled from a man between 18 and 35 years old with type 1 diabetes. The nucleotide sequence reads TGTGCCAGCAGCAAAGCCAGGGGGCTTGCATGGAAAAACATTCAGTACTTC. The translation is CASSKARGLAWKNIQYF.